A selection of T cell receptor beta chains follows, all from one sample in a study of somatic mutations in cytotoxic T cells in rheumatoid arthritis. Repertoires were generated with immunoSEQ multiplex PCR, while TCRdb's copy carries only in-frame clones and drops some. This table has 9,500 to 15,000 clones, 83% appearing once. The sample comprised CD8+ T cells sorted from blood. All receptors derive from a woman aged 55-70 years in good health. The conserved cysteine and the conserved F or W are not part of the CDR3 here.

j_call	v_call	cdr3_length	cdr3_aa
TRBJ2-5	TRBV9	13	ASSVGAGGLETQY
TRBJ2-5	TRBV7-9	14	ASSPVAGGLQETQY
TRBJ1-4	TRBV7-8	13	ASSSGWVANEKLF
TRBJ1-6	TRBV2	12	ASSDGQGASPLH
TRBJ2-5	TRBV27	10	ASSLNGELEY
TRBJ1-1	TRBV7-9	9	ASSSGAEAF
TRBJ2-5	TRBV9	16	ASSVSPTSGGEQETQY
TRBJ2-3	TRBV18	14	ASSPKAGNSTDTQY
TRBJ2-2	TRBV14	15	ASSQWLAGGPTGELF
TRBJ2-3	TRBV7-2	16	ASSLAILAGVPTDTQY
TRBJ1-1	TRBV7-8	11	ASLKGENTEAF
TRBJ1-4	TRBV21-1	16	ASSISDGTGLTNEKLF
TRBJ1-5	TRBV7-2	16	ASSAYGTGDVDSQPQH
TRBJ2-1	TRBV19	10	ASSISYNEQF
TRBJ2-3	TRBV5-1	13	ASSLAAGGTDTQY
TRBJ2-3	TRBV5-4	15	ASSLASSGGNTDTQY
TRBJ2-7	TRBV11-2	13	ASSFPGLAGDEQY
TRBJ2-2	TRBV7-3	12	ASSAGPITGELF
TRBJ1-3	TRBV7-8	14	ASSLGRTASGNTIY
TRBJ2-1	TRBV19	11	ASSIGLDNEQF
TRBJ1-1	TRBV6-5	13	ASSLDSSGYTEAF
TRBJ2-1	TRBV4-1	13	ASSQDTGGLNEQF
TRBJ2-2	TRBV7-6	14	ASSSWEGTNTGELF
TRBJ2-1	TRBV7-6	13	ASSLEAVAYNEQF
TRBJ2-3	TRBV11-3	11	ASSLSGTDTQY
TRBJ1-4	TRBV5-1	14	ASRPSEGATNEKLF
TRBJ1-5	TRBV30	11	AWNGGGPQPQH
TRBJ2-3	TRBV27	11	ASSYRVGDTQY
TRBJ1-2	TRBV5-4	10	ASSSQGYGYT